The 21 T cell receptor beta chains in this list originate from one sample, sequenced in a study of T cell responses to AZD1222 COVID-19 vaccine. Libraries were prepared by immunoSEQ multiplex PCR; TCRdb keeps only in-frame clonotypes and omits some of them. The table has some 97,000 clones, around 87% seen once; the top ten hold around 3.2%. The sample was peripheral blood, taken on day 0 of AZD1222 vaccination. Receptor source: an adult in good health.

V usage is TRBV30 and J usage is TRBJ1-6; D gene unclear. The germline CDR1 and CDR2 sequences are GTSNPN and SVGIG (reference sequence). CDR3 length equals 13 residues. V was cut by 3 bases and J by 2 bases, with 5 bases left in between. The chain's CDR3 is CAWSRPYNSPLHF. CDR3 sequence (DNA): TGTGCCTGGAGCCGTCCCTATAATTCACCCCTCCACTTT.

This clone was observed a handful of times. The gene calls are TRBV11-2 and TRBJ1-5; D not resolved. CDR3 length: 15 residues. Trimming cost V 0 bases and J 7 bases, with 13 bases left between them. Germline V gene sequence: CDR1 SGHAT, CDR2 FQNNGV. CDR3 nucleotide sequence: TGTGCCAGCAGCTTAGATAGGAAGGAGAACCAGCCCCAGCATTTT. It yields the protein CASSLDRKENQPQHF. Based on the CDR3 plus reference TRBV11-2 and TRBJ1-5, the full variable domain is EAGVAQSPRYKIIEKRQSVAFWCNPISGHATLYWYQQILGQGPKLLIQFQNNGVVDDSQLPKDRFSAERLKGVDSTLKIQPAKLEDSAVYLCASSLDRKENQPQHFGDGTRLSIL.

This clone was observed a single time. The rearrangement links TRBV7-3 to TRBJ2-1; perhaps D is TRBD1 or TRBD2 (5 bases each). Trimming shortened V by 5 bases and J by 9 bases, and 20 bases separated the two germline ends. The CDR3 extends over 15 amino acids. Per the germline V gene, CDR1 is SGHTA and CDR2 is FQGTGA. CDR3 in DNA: TGTGCCAGCAGCCCCGGGACCCTGGGCGAGGGTGAGCAGTTCTTC. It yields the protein CASSPGTLGEGEQFF.

CDR3 bases: TGTGCCTGCCGTGGGAGAGATACGCAGTATTTT. Protein sequence: CACRGRDTQYF. This chain uses TRBV30 with TRBJ2-3; TRBD2 is a possible D gene (5 bases). Trimming shortened V by 6 bases and J by 5 bases, and 9 bases separated the two germline ends. Germline V gene sequence: CDR1 GTSNPN, CDR2 SVGIG (reference sequence). This CDR3 is 11 amino acids long.

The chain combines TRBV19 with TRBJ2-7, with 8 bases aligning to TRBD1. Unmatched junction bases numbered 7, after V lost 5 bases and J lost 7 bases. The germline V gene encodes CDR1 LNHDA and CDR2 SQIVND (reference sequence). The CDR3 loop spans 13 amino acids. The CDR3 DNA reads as TGTGCCAGTAGTCTTCACCGGGACAGGGAGCAGTACTTC. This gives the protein CASSLHRDREQYF.

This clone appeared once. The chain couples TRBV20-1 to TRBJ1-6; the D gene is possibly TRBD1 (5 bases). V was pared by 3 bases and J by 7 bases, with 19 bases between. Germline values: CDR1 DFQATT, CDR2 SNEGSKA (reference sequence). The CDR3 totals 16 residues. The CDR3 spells CSASVMGLGGNSPLHF. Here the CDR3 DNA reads TGCAGTGCTAGTGTTATGGGACTGGGGGGAAATTCACCCCTCCACTTT.

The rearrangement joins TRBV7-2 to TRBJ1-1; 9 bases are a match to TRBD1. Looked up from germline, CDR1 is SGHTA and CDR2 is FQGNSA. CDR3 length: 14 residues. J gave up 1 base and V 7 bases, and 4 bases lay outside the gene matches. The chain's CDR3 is CASTGDRANTEAFF. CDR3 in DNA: TGTGCCAGCACCGGGGACAGGGCGAACACTGAAGCTTTCTTT.

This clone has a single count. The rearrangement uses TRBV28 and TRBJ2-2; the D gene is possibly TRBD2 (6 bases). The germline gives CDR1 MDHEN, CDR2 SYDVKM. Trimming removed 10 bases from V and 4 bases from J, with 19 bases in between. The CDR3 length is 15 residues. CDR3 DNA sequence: TGTGCCACAGGGCGGAGGACCGGGGGCACCGGGGAGCTGTTTTTT. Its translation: CATGRRTGGTGELFF.

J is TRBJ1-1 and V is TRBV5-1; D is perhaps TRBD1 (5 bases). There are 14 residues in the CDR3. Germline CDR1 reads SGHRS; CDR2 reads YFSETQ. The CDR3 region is CATTKSGQGAEAFF. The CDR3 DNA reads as TGCGCTACTACAAAATCAGGGCAAGGTGCTGAAGCTTTCTTT.

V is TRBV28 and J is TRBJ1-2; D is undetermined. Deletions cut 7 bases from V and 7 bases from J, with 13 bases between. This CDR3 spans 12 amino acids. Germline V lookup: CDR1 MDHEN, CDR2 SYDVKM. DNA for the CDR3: TGTGCCAGCACCCAAGTGGGGAGTGGCTACACCTTC. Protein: CASTQVGSGYTF.

CDR3 loop: CASSQEGVRTGVPYGYTF. The CDR3 DNA sequence: TGTGCCAGCAGCCAAGAAGGTGTTCGGACAGGGGTTCCCTATGGCTACACCTTC. This chain links TRBV3-1 (or the pseudogene TRBV3-2) with TRBJ1-2, with 9 positions matching TRBD1. This CDR3 is 18 amino acids long. The germline V gene encodes CDR1 LGHDT and CDR2 YNNKEL (reference sequence). J gave up 4 bases and V 0 bases, and 12 bases lay outside the gene matches.

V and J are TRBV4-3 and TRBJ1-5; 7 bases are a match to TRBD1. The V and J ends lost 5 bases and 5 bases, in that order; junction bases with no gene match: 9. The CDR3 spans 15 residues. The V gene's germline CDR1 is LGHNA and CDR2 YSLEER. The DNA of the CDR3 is TGCGCCAGCAGCATCCCAGCAGGGGGAGATCAGCCCCAGCATTTT. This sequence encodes CASSIPAGGDQPQHF.

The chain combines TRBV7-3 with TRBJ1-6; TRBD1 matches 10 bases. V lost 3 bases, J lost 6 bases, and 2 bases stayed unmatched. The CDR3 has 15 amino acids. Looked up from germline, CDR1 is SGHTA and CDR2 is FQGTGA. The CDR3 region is CASSLDRGSNSPLHF. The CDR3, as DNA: TGTGCCAGCAGCTTGGACAGGGGGAGTAATTCACCCCTCCACTTT.

In nucleotides, the CDR3 is TGTGCCACCTGGGGACTAGCGGGGGGGCCAGGGACAGATACGCAGTATTTT. Protein: CATWGLAGGPGTDTQYF. The chain uses TRBV27 and TRBJ2-3; 16 bases match TRBD2. The CDR3 runs to 17 residues. Trimming removed 10 bases from V and 3 bases from J; junction bases left unmatched: 10. Looked up from germline, CDR1 is MNHEY and CDR2 is SMNVEV (reference sequence).

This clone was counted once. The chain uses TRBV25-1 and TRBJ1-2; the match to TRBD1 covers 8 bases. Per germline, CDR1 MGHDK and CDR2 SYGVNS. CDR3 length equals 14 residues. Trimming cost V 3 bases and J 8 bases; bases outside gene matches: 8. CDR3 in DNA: TGTGCCAGCAGTGATTTCCACAGGGGGTCGGGCTACACCTTC. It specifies CASSDFHRGSGYTF.

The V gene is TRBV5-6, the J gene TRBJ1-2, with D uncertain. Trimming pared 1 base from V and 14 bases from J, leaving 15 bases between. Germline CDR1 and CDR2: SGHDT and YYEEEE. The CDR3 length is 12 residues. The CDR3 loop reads CASSLYVFSWTF. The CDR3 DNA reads TGTGCCAGCAGCTTGTATGTGTTCTCCTGGACCTTC.

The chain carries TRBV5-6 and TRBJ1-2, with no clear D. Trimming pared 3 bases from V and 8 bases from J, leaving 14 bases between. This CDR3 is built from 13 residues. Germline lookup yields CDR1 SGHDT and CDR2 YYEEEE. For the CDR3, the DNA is TGTGCCAGCAGCTCCAAGAGAGGAGGAGGCTACACCTTC. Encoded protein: CASSSKRGGGYTF.

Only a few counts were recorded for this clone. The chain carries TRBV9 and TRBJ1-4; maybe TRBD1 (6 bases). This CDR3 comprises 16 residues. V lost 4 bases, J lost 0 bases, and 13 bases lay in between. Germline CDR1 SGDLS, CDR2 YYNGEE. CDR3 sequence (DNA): TGTGCCAGCAGCCCGGGACAAATCGCAACTAATGAAAAACTGTTTTTT. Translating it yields CASSPGQIATNEKLFF.

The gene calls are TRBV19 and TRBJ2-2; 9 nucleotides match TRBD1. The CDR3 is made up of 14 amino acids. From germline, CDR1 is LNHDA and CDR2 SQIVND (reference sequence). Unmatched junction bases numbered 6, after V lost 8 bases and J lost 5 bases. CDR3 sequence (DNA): TGTGCCAGTCGGTGGGACAGGGAAACCGGGGAGCTGTTTTTT. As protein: CASRWDRETGELFF.

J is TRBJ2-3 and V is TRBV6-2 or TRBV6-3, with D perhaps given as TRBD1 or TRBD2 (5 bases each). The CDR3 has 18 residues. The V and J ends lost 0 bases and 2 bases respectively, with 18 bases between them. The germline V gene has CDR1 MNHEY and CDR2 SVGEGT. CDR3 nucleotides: TGTGCCAGCAGTTACTCGAAAGCAGGGACGGCCCTCACAGATACGCAGTATTTT. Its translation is CASSYSKAGTALTDTQYF.

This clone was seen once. CDR3 sequence: CASSLEAGPYEQYF. As DNA, the CDR3 is TGTGCCAGCAGCTTAGAAGCGGGACCCTACGAGCAGTACTTC. The gene calls are TRBV11-2 and TRBJ2-7; 7 nucleotides agree with TRBD2. The junction had 1 base not matched to a gene; V was cut back by 0 bases and J by 2 bases. Germline loops: CDR1 SGHAT, CDR2 FQNNGV. This CDR3 is built from 14 residues.